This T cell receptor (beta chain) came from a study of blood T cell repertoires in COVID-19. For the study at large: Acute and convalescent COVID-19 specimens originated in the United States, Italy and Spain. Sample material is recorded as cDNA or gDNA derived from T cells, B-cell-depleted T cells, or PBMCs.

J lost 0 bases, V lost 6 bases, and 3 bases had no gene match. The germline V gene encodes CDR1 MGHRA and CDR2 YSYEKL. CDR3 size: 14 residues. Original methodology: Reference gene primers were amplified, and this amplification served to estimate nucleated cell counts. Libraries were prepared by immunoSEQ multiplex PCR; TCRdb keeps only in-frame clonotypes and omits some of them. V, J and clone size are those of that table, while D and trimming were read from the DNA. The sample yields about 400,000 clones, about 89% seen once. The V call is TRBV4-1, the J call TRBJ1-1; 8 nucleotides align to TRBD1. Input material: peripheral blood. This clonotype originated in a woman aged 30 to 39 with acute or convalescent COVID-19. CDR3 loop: CASRRTGMNTEAFF. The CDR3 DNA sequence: TGCGCCAGCAGGCGGACAGGGATGAACACTGAAGCTTTCTTT.